This T cell receptor (beta chain) was recorded in a study of OX40 agonist ivuxolimab in advanced cancers. Study overall: Patients with prior anti-PD-1, anti-PD-L1 or anti-CTLA-4 therapy were eligible; about 40% had some. Study-wide results and limits: Doses of 0.1 to 3.0 mg/kg were accompanied by clonal expansion of CD4+ and CD8+ blood T cells by week 6.

Germline V lookup: CDR1 SQVTM, CDR2 ANQGSEA. V was trimmed by 2 bases and J by 5 bases, leaving 7 bases between them. This CDR3 is 11 amino acids long. Clones were sequenced by immunoSEQ multiplex PCR, and TCRdb holds only the in-frame ones, with some missing. The sample gives around 66,000 clones, roughly 92% of which show up once; around 19% is in the top ten. On this clone: The antigen is not known.

Excluded were patients having autoimmune disease history or systemic immunosuppression. This TCR derives from an adult with an advanced solid tumor such as melanoma, head and neck, liver or kidney cancer. The sample here was CD4+ or CD8+ T cells sorted from blood, taken in a trial of the OX40 agonist ivuxolimab. The chain links TRBV29-1 to TRBJ2-7, with D hard to call. The CDR3: CSVERRDEQYF. CDR3 in DNA: TGCAGCGTTGAAAGGCGAGACGAGCAGTACTTC.